Here is one T cell receptor (beta chain) with its context. Its antigen is unknown. CDR3 length equals 15 residues. V shed 6 bases, J shed 5 bases, and the junction held 10 bases outside the gene matches. Germline CDR1 and CDR2: SNHLY and FYNNEI. The sample originates from a study of T cell responses to AZD1222 COVID-19 vaccine. Findings and caveats of the study: Targeting of unmutated variant regions was reportedly seen in nearly half of spike-specific TCRs. Mapped onto spike, vaccine-associated CD4 TCRs spanned it and were dominant at 160-218 and 743-854.

TCRdb keeps only in-frame clones here, not all; method: immunoSEQ multiplex PCR. The sample lists around 150,000 clones, 92% occurring once. The clonotype originates from an adult in good health. The sequencing here drew on peripheral blood, taken on day 0 of AZD1222 vaccination. This sequence joins TRBV2 and TRBJ1-1, with 9 bases identical to TRBD1. The CDR3 DNA reads TGTGCCAGCAGACCTTCCCGACAGGGGGAGACTGAAGCTTTCTTT. It encodes CASRPSRQGETEAFF.